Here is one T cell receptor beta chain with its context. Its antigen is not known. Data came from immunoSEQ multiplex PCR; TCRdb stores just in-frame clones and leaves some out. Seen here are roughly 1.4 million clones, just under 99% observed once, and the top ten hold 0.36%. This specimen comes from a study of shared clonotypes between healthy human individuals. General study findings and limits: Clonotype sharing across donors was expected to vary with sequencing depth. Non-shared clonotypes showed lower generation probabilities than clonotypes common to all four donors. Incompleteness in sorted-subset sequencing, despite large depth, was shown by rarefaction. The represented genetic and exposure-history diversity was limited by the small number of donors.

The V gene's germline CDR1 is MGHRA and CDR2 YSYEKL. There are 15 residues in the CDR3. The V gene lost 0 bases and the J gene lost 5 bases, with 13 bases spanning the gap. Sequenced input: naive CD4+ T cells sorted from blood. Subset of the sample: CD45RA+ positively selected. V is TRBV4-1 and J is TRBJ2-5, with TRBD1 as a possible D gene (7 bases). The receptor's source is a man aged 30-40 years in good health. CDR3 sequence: CASSQDLTGRETQYF. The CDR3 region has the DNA TGCGCCAGCAGCCAAGATTTGACAGGGAGGGAGACCCAGTACTTC.